This TCR delta chain was profiled in a study of gamma-delta T cells after stem cell transplantation listed by TCRdb under 2016. Libraries were built with RT-PCR. The instrument was an Illumina MiSeq. TCRdb recomputed clones from the public reads with CATT; identical DNA rows were then combined. Counted in this sample were 1,600 or so delta-chain clones; about a fifth of them appeared once. Over 40% of the sample comes from the top ten. Of note for this clone: Which antigen it targets is not known. TCRdb has a much larger clone's protein, which differs at residue 3 from the translation of this DNA, likely because of a read error; what is shown is the protein translated from the DNA.

Counted from cysteine to phenylalanine, this CDR3 has 23 amino acids. Only CDR3 DNA is held: 69 bases, read in frame from base 1. CDR1 and CDR2 were assigned from the germline V gene as TSWWSYY and QGS. The V and J segments used are TRDV1 and TRDJ1, with 7 bases in between that match TRDD3. This TCR was sampled from a human donor. It is not recorded whose cells these are; they may come from a transplant donor. The sequenced sample consisted of gamma-delta T cells. The sequenced DNA is TGTGCTCCTGGGGGGGGCTTTCCTCCGCTACCCGTACTGGGGATGCCGTACACCGATAAACTCATCTTT. Its protein is CAPGGGFPPLPVLGMPYTDKLIF.